These T cell receptor beta chains were read from a single sample in a study of T-cell memory formation after mild COVID-19. TCRdb re-called the 5' RACE reads through MiXCR, storing one row per CDR3 protein. Seen here are 150,000 to 200,000 distinct CDR3 sequences, about 22% observed once, and the top ten hold roughly 23%. The sample was PBMCs or a T cell subset sorted from them (not recorded which). The receptors come from an adult woman who had mild COVID-19 (a few samples of this study predate the infection). Cell type and time point are not known. The CDR3 runs from the conserved cysteine through the conserved F or W. The D gene is left open where the match is weak. Some rows have no size entry. The others give once, few or many, or a class for an expanded clone.

size: -
D: -
J: TRBJ2-7
V: TRBV5-1
CDR3: CASRGTDGGRGLYEQYF
DNA: TGCGCCAGCAGGGGAACAGATGGGGGCCGCGGCCTCTACGAGCAGTACTTC

size: -
D: TRBD1
J: TRBJ1-1
V: TRBV7-3
CDR3: CASSPGQGAKAFF
DNA: TGTGCCAGCAGCCCCGGACAGGGGGCGAAAGCTTTCTTT

size: few
D: TRBD1
J: TRBJ1-2
V: TRBV9
CDR3: CASSVDWTGIYGYTF
DNA: TGTGCCAGCAGCGTAGATTGGACAGGGATCTATGGCTACACCTTC

size: -
D: -
J: TRBJ1-2
V: TRBV5-5
CDR3: CASSSGPSSWGYTF
DNA: TGTGCCAGCAGCTCGGGACCCTCCAGCTGGGGCTACACCTTC

size: few
D: TRBD1
J: TRBJ2-1
V: TRBV20-1
CDR3: CSASRRQGGNEQFF
DNA: TGCAGTGCTAGCCGTCGACAGGGGGGCAATGAGCAGTTCTTC

size: few
D: TRBD1
J: TRBJ1-4
V: TRBV3-1
CDR3: CASSQKWGQGNEKLFF
DNA: TGTGCCAGCAGCCAGAAGTGGGGACAGGGGAATGAAAAACTGTTTTTT

size: -
D: TRBD2
J: TRBJ2-1
V: TRBV12-3/TRBV12-4
CDR3: CASSTEGLAGMTYNEQFF
DNA: TGTGCCAGCAGTACCGAAGGACTAGCGGGAATGACTTACAATGAGCAGTTCTTC

size: few
D: TRBD2
J: TRBJ2-1
V: TRBV29-1
CDR3: CSVEDEGLAGTYNEQFF
DNA: TGCAGCGTTGAAGATGAGGGACTAGCGGGAACCTACAATGAGCAGTTCTTC

size: many
D: -
J: TRBJ2-5
V: TRBV18
CDR3: CASSQETQYF
DNA: TGTGCCAGCAGTCAAGAGACCCAGTACTTC

size: few
D: TRBD2
J: TRBJ2-7
V: TRBV9
CDR3: CASSVSGGDFLEQYF
DNA: TGTGCCAGCAGCGTGTCCGGGGGGGATTTCCTGGAGCAGTACTTC

size: -
D: -
J: TRBJ2-7
V: TRBV29-1
CDR3: CSAKGGVEQYF
DNA: TGCAGCGCTAAGGGGGGAGTAGAGCAGTACTTC

size: -
D: TRBD1
J: TRBJ1-1
V: TRBV7-6
CDR3: CASSRTGNTEAFF
DNA: TGTGCCAGCAGCCGGACAGGGAACACTGAAGCTTTCTTT